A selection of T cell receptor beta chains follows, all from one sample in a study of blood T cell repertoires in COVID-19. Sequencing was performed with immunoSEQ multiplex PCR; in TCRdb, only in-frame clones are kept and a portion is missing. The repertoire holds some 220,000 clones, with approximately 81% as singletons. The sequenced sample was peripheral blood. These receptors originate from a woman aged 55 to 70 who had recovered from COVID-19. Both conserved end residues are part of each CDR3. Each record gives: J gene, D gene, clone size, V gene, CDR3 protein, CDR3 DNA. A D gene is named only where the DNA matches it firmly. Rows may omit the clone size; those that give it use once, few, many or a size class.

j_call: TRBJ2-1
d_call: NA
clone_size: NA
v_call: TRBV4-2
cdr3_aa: CASSQVAEGYEQFF
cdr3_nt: TGTGCCAGCAGCCAAGTGGCGGAGGGGTATGAGCAGTTCTTC

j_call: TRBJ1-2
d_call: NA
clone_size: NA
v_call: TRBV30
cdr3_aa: CAWRVQLDRRYGYTF
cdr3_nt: TGTGCCTGGAGGGTCCAACTTGACAGGCGTTATGGCTACACCTTC

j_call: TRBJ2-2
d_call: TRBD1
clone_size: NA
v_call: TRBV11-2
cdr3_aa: CASSLGGGRDKNTGELFF
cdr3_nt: TGTGCCAGCAGCTTAGGAGGGGGCAGGGACAAAAACACCGGGGAGCTGTTTTTT

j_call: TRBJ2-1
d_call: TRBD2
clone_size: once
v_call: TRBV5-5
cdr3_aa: CASSLGGGAFNEQFF
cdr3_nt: TGTGCCAGCAGCTTGGGCGGGGGGGCCTTTAATGAGCAGTTCTTC

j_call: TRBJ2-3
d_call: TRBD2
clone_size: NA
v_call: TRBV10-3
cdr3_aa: CAIRETSGTDTQYF
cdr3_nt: TGTGCCATCAGGGAGACTAGCGGCACAGATACGCAGTATTTT

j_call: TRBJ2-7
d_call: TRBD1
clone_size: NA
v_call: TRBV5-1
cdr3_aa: CASSTDRVTHEQYF
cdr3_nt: TGCGCCAGCAGCACAGACAGGGTTACGCACGAGCAGTACTTC

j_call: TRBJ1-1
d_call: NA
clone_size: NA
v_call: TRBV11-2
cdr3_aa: CASKLTALNTEAFF
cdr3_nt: TGTGCCAGCAAATTGACAGCTCTGAACACTGAAGCTTTCTTT

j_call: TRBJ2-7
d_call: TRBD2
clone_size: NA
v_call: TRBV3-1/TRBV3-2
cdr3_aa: CASRPSGGYGYEQYF
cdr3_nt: TGTGCCAGCAGACCAAGCGGGGGCTACGGCTACGAGCAGTACTTC

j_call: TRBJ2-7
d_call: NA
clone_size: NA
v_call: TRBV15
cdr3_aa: CATSTVAAPHYEQYF
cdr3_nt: TGTGCCACCAGCACCGTAGCGGCGCCACATTACGAGCAGTACTTC

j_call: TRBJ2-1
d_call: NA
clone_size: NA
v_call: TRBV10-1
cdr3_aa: CASGDFNEQFF
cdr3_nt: TGCGCCAGCGGGGACTTCAATGAGCAGTTCTTC

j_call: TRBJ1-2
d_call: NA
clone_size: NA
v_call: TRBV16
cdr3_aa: CASSQRVEESYGYTF
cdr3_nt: TGTGCCAGCAGCCAACGGGTGGAAGAGTCCTATGGCTACACCTTC

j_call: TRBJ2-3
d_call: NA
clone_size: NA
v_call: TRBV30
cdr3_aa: CAWSLRHTDTQYF
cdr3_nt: TGTGCCTGGAGTTTGAGACACACAGATACGCAGTATTTT

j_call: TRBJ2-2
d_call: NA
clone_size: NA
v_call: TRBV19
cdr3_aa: CASSIGGRTGELFF
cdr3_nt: TGTGCCAGTAGTATAGGCGGAAGGACCGGGGAGCTGTTTTTT

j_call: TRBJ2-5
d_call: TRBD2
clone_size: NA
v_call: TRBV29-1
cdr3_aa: CSVETGGRETQYF
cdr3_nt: TGCAGCGTTGAAACAGGCGGGAGAGAGACCCAGTACTTC

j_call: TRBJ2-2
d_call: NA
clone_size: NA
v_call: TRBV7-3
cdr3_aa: CASAKGDTGELFF
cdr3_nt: TGTGCCAGCGCAAAAGGGGACACCGGGGAGCTGTTTTTT

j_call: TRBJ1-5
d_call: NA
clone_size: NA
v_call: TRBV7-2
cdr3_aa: CASSLGGGRYPQHF
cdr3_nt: TGTGCCAGCAGCTTAGGGGGGGGCCGGTATCCCCAGCATTTT

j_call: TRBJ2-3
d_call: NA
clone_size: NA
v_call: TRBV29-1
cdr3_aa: CSVEGDWMDTQYF
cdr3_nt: TGCAGCGTTGAAGGTGACTGGATGGATACGCAGTATTTT

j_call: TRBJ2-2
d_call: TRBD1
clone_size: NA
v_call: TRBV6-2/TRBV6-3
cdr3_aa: CASSYSSDRGYTGELFF
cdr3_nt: TGTGCCAGCAGTTACTCCTCAGACAGGGGGTACACCGGGGAGCTGTTTTTT

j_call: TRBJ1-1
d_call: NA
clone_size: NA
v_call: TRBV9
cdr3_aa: CASSATPGSQKEAFF
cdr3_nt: TGTGCCAGCAGCGCTACCCCGGGATCTCAGAAGGAAGCTTTCTTT

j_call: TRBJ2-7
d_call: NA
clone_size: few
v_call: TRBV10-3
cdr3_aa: CAISESEGAVSYEQYF
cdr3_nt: TGTGCCATCAGTGAGTCGGAAGGGGCCGTCTCCTACGAGCAGTACTTC

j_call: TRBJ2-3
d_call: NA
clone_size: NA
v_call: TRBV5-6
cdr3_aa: CASSDSSRGYTDTQYF
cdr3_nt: TGTGCCAGCAGCGACTCGAGCAGGGGTTACACAGATACGCAGTATTTT

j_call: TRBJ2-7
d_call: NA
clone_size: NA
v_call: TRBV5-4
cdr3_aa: CASSADLGRAYEQYF
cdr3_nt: TGTGCCAGCTCCGCTGACTTGGGCAGGGCCTACGAGCAGTACTTC

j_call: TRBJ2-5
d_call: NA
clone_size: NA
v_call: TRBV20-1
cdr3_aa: CSARTVIAQYF
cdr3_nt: TGCAGTGCTAGAACAGTTATAGCCCAGTACTTC

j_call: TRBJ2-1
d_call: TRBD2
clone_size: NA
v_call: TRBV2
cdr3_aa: CASRASGGGYIYNEQFF
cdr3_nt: TGTGCCAGCAGAGCTAGCGGGGGGGGGTACATCTACAATGAGCAGTTCTTC

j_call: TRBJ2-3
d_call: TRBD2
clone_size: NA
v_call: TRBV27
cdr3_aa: CASSWGGTSADTQYF
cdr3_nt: TGTGCCAGCAGTTGGGGGGGGACTAGCGCAGATACGCAGTATTTT

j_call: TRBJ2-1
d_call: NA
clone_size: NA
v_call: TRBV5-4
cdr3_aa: CASSPGGKIEQFF
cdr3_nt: TGTGCCAGCAGCCCTGGGGGGAAGATTGAGCAGTTCTTC

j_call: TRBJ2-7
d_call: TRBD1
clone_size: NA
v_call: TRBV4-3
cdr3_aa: CASSQDRFGTGVYEQYF
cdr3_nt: TGCGCCAGCAGCCAAGATAGGTTTGGGACAGGGGTCTACGAGCAGTACTTC

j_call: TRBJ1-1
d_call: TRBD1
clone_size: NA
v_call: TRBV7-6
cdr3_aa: CASSLRQGAMNTEAFF
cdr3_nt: TGTGCCAGCAGCCTCAGACAGGGGGCGATGAACACTGAAGCTTTCTTT

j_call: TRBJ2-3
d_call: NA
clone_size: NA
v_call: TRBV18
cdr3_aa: CASSPTAAGDTQYF
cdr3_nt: TGTGCCAGCTCACCAACCGCGGCGGGAGATACGCAGTATTTT

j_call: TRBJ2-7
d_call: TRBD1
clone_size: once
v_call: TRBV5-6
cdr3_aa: CASSLGGTGVPNEQYF
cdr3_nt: TGTGCCAGCAGCTTGGGGGGGACAGGAGTCCCAAACGAGCAGTACTTC

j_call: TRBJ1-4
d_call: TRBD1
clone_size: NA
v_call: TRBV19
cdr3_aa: CASSISQGALSEKLFF
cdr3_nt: TGTGCCAGTAGTATATCACAGGGGGCGCTGAGTGAAAAACTGTTTTTT

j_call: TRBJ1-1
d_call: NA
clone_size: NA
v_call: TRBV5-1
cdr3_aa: CASSIRGNTEAFF
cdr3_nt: TGCGCCAGCAGCATACGGGGGAACACTGAAGCTTTCTTT

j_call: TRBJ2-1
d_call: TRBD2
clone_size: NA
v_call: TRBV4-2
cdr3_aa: CASSQDLALAGGNEQFF
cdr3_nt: TGTGCCAGCAGCCAAGATTTGGCGCTAGCGGGGGGGAATGAGCAGTTCTTC

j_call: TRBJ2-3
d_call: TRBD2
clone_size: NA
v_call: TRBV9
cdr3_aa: CASSVGSSGGPSSTDTQYF
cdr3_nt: TGTGCCAGCAGCGTAGGCAGTAGCGGGGGGCCGTCTAGCACAGATACGCAGTATTTT

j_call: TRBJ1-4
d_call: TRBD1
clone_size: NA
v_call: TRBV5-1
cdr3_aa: CASSPGQVNEKLFF
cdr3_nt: TGCGCCAGCAGCCCGGGACAGGTTAATGAAAAACTGTTTTTT

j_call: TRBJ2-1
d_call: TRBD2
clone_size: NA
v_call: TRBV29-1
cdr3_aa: CSAKRGGAYNEQFF
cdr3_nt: TGCAGCGCTAAGCGGGGGGGAGCCTACAATGAGCAGTTCTTC

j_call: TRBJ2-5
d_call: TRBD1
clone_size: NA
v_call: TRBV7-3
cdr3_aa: CASSPQGNAGETQYF
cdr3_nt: TGTGCCAGCAGCCCACAGGGGAATGCTGGAGAGACCCAGTACTTC